A single TCR beta chain is shown here with its context. Its antigen is undetermined. The assay was immunoSEQ multiplex PCR, and TCRdb's table has in-frame clones only and misses some. This sample has around 50,000 clones, with about 74% found just once. Upon completion of about 10 days in culture, CD4+ T cells were isolated. The person was diagnosed with PCR-confirmed SARS-CoV-2 infection between March and December 2020. Each person got two doses of an mRNA SARS-CoV-2 vaccine, BNT162b2 or mRNA-1273. This record comes from a study of vaccination effects on CD4 cells after COVID-19. The sequence derives from a human donor who had a prior SARS-CoV-2 infection. This material consisted of CD4+ T cells from PBMCs cultured without peptide, taken after COVID-19 vaccination.

In DNA, the CDR3 is TGCGCCAGCAGCCAAGGCCCGGGACTAGACTACGAGCAGTACTTC. It encodes CASSQGPGLDYEQYF. This rearrangement joins TRBV4-3 to TRBJ2-7; 8 bases are shared with TRBD2. This CDR3 is built from 15 residues. J gave up 3 bases and V 1 base, and 5 bases lay outside the gene matches. Looked up from germline, CDR1 is LGHNA and CDR2 is YSLEER.